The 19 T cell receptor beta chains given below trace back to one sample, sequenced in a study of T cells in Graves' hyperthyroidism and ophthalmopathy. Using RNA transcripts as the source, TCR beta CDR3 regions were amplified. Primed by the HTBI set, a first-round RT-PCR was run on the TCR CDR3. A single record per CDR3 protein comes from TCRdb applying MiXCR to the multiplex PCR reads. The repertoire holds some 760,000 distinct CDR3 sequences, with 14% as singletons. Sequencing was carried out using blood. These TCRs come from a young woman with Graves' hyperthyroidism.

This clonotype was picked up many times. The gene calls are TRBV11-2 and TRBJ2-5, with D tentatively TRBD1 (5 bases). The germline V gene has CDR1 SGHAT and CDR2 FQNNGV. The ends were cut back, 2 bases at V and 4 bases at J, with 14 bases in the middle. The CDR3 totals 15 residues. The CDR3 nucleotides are TGTGCCAGCAGCTTATTGGTCAGGGTCGCAGAGACCCAGTACTTC. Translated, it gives CASSLLVRVAETQYF.

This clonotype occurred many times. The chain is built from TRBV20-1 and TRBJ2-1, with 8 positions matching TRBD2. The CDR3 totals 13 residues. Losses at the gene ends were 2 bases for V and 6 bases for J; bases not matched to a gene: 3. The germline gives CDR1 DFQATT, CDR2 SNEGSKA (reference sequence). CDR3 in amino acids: CSARPTSGNEQFF. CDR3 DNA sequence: TGCAGTGCTAGACCTACTAGCGGCAATGAGCAGTTCTTC.

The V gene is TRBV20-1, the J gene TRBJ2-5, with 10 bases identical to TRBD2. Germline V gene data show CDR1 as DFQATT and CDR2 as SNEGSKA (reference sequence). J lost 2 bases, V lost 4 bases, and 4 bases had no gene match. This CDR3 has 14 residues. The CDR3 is CSATLAGVQETQYF. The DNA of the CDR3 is TGCAGTGCTACCCTAGCGGGGGTTCAAGAGACCCAGTACTTC.

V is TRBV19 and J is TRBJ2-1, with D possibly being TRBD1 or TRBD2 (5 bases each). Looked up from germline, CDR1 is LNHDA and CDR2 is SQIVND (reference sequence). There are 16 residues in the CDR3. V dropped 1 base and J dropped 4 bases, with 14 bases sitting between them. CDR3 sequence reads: CASSIGGRGVYNEQFF. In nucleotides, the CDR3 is TGTGCCAGTAGTATAGGAGGGAGAGGGGTTTACAATGAGCAGTTCTTC. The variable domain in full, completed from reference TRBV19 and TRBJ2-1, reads DGGITQSPKYLFRKEGQNVTLSCEQNLNHDAMYWYRQDPGQGLRLIYYSQIVNDFQKGDIAEGYSVSREKKESFPLTVTSAQKNPTAFYLCASSIGGRGVYNEQFFGPGTRLTVL.

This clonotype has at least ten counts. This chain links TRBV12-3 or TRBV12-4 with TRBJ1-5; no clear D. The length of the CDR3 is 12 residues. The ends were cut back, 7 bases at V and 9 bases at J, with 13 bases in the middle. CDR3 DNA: TGTGCCAGCACCCGGACGGTCGGGCCCCAGCATTTT. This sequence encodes CASTRTVGPQHF.

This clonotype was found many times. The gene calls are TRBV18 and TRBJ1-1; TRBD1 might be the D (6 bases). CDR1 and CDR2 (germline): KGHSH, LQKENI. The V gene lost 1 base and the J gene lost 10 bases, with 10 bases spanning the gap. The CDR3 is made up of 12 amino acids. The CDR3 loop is CASSPQRGGAFF. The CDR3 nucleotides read TGTGCCAGCTCACCACAGAGAGGGGGAGCTTTCTTT.

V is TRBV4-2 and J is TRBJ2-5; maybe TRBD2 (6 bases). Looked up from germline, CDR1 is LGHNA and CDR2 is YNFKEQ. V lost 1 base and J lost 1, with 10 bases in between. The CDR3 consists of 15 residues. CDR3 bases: TGTGCCAGCAGCCAAGTCGGGAGTCTCCAAGAGACCCAGTACTTC. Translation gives CASSQVGSLQETQYF.

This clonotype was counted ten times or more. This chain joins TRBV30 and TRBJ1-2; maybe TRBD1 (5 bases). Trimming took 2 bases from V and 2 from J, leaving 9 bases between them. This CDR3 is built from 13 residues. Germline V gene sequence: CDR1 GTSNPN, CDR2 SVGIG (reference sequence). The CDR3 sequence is CAWSRGDNYGYTF. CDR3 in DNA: TGTGCCTGGAGTCGGGGGGACAACTATGGCTACACCTTC.

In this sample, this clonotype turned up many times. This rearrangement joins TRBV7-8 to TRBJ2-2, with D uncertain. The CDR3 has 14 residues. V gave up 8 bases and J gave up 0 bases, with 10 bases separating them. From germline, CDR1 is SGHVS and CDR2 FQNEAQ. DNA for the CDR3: TGTGCCAGCGTTCGGACCGCGAACACCGGGGAGCTGTTTTTT. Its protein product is CASVRTANTGELFF.

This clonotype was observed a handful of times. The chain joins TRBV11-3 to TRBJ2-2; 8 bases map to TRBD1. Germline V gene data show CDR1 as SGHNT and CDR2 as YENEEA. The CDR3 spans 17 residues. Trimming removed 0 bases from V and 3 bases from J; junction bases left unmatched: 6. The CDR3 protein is CASSLDVTGAYTGELFF. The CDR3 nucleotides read TGTGCCAGCAGCTTAGACGTGACAGGGGCATACACCGGGGAGCTGTTTTTT.

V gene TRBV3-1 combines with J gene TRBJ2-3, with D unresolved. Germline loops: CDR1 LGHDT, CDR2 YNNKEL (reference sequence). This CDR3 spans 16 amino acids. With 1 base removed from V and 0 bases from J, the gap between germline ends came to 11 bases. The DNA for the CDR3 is TGTGCCAGCAGCCAAGTGCGGTTTACTAGCACAGATACGCAGTATTTT. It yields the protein CASSQVRFTSTDTQYF.

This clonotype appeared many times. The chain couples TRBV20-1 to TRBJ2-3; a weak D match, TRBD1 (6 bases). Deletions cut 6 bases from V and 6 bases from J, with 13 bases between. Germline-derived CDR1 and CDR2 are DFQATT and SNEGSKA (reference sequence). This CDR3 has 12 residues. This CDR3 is CSAIPGADTQYF. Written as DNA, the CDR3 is TGCAGTGCAATACCAGGGGCGGATACGCAGTATTTT.

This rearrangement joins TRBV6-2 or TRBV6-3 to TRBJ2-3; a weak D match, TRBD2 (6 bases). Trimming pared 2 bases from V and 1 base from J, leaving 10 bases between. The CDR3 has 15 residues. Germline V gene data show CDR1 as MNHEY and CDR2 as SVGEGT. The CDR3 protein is CASSYLGGRTDTQYF. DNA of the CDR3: TGTGCCAGCAGTTACCTGGGAGGCCGCACAGATACGCAGTATTTT.

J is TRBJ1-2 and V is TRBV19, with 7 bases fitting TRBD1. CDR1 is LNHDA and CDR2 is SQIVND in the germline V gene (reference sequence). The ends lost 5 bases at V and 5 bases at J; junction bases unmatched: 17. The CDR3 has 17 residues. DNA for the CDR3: TGTGCCAGTAGTTATCCGGGACAGCCTACTAGAGGGTATGGCTACACCTTC. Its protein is CASSYPGQPTRGYGYTF.

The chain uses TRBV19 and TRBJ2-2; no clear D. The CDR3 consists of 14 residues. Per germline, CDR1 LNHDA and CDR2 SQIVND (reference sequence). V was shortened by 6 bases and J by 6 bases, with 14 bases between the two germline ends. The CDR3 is CASSRASGAGELFF. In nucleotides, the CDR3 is TGTGCCAGTAGCCGGGCCTCCGGCGCCGGGGAGCTGTTTTTT.

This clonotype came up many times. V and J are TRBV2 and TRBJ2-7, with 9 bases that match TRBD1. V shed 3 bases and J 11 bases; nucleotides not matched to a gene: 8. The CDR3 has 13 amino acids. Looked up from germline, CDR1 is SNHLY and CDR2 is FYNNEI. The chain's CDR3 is CASSDGQGRTKYF. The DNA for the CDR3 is TGTGCCAGCAGTGATGGACAGGGGAGAACGAAGTACTTC.

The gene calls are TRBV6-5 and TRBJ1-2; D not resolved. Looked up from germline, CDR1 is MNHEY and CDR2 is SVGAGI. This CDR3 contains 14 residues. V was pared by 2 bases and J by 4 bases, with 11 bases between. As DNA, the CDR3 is TGTGCCAGCAGTTACCTTGGACCGCCCTATGGCTACACCTTC. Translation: CASSYLGPPYGYTF.

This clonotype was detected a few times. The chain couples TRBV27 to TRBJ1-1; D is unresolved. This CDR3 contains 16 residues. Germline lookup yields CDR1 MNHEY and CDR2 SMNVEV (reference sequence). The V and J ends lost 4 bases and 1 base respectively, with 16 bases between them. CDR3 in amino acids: CASSSRHPTGNTEAFF. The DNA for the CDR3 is TGTGCCAGCAGTTCTCGACACCCGACGGGGAACACTGAAGCTTTCTTT.

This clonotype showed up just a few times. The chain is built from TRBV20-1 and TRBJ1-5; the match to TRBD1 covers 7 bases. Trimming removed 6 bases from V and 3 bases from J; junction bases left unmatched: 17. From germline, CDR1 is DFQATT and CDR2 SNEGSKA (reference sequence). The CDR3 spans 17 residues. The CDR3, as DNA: TGCAGTGCCATTCGACAGGGTGTTAGGGCCGACAATCAGCCCCAGCATTTT. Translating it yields CSAIRQGVRADNQPQHF.